The rows below give T cell receptor beta chains drawn from one sample of a study of glioma-infiltrating T cells after dendritic cell vaccination. The assay was immunoSEQ multiplex PCR, and TCRdb's table has in-frame clones only and misses some. The profile shows about 76,000 clones, roughly 84% of them singletons. Sample: blood, taken after dendritic cell vaccination. The receptors here all came from a human donor with glioblastoma. Both conserved end residues are part of each CDR3. A D gene is named only where the DNA matches it firmly. Rows give clone size only sometimes, using once, few, many, or a class for an expanded clone.

.	TRBV5-1	.	TRBJ1-2	CASSLVSDYGYTF	TGCGCCAGCAGCTTGGTGTCCGACTATGGCTACACCTTC
TRBD1	TRBV6-1	.	TRBJ1-2	CASSRVTGRDYGYTF	TGTGCCAGCAGTCGCGTGACAGGGCGGGACTATGGCTACACCTTC
TRBD2	TRBV6-1	.	TRBJ2-7	CASSQGLAGGMQYF	TGTGCCAGCAGTCAGGGACTAGCGGGAGGTATGCAGTACTTC
TRBD2	TRBV7-9	once	TRBJ2-1	CAGRDPGGYEQFF	TGTGCCGGGAGGGACCCGGGGGGATATGAGCAGTTCTTC
TRBD1	TRBV5-1	.	TRBJ2-3	CASSLGGTGITDTQYF	TGCGCCAGCAGCTTGGGGGGGACAGGGATCACAGATACGCAGTATTTT
TRBD1	TRBV5-4	once	TRBJ1-2	CASSRGQGYDYTF	TGTGCCAGCAGTAGGGGACAGGGATACGACTACACCTTC
TRBD2	TRBV11-1	.	TRBJ2-5	CASSLRGGQETQYF	TGTGCCAGCAGCCTACGGGGGGGGCAAGAGACCCAGTACTTC
.	TRBV6-5	.	TRBJ2-7	CASSLYPGDYEQYF	TGTGCCAGCAGCCTCTATCCAGGGGACTACGAGCAGTACTTC
.	TRBV2	.	TRBJ2-2	CASRDKTNTGELFF	TGTGCCAGCAGGGACAAAACGAACACCGGGGAGCTGTTTTTT
.	TRBV4-1	.	TRBJ1-2	CASSQLGLAAGYTF	TGCGCCAGCAGCCAACTGGGGCTGGCCGCTGGCTACACCTTC
TRBD1	TRBV5-8	.	TRBJ1-5	CASSPRTGTQPQHF	TGTGCCAGCAGCCCCCGGACAGGGACTCAGCCCCAGCATTTT
.	TRBV5-4	.	TRBJ2-4	CASSLGGGMSKNIQYF	TGTGCCAGCAGCTTGGGGGGGGGCATGAGCAAAAACATTCAGTACTTC
.	TRBV19	.	TRBJ2-3	CASSIVASAADTQYF	TGTGCCAGTAGTATAGTCGCCAGCGCCGCAGATACGCAGTATTTT
.	TRBV5-1	.	TRBJ1-1	CASHDGGAVNTEAFF	TGCGCCAGCCACGACGGGGGGGCGGTAAACACTGAAGCTTTCTTT
TRBD1	TRBV11-2	.	TRBJ2-7	CASSSGTGGYEQYF	TGTGCCAGCAGCTCCGGGACAGGGGGATACGAGCAGTACTTC
.	TRBV9	.	TRBJ2-1	CASSSRADLGNEQFF	TGTGCCAGCAGCTCGCGAGCGGATTTAGGGAATGAGCAGTTCTTC
.	TRBV6-1	.	TRBJ1-5	CASRPTGLNQPQHF	TGCGCCAGCAGACCTACAGGCCTCAATCAGCCCCAGCATTTT
.	TRBV29-1	.	TRBJ1-1	CSVANGGEAFF	TGCAGCGTTGCGAACGGCGGTGAAGCTTTCTTT
.	TRBV9	.	TRBJ2-1	CASSVAVRSNRGGEQFF	TGTGCCAGCAGCGTAGCCGTCCGGTCCAACCGAGGGGGTGAGCAGTTCTTC
.	TRBV29-1	.	TRBJ1-2	CSVERDEGTHGYTF	TGCAGCGTTGAACGGGATGAAGGAACTCATGGCTACACCTTC
.	TRBV29-1	.	TRBJ1-2	CSVVSGNYGYTF	TGCAGCGTTGTGTCAGGGAACTATGGCTACACCTTC
TRBD2	TRBV4-3	many	TRBJ2-1	CASSQDAGLAWEQFF	TGCGCCAGCAGCCAAGACGCGGGACTAGCGTGGGAGCAGTTCTTC
.	TRBV5-8	few	TRBJ2-3	CASSLSAGTDTQYF	TGTGCCAGCAGCTTGAGCGCGGGGACAGATACGCAGTATTTT
.	TRBV28	few	TRBJ2-5	CASSLGGVQETQYF	TGTGCCAGCAGTTTAGGAGGGGTACAAGAGACCCAGTACTTC
.	TRBV6-5	.	TRBJ2-2	CASREAGELFF	TGTGCCAGCAGGGAGGCCGGGGAGCTGTTTTTT
TRBD2	TRBV5-1	.	TRBJ2-1	CASSLAGGSSYNEQFF	TGCGCCAGCAGCTTGGCGGGCGGGAGCTCCTACAATGAGCAGTTCTTC
TRBD1	TRBV4-1	.	TRBJ1-5	CASSLTGGNQPQHF	TGCGCCAGCAGCCTGACAGGGGGCAATCAGCCCCAGCATTTT
TRBD1	TRBV2	few	TRBJ1-4	CASSGTARGANEKLFF	TGTGCCAGCAGTGGGACGGCCAGGGGGGCTAATGAAAAACTGTTTTTT
TRBD1	TRBV18	few	TRBJ1-3	CAATGTGGISAGNTIYF	TGTGCCGCTACCGGGACAGGGGGCATATCTGCTGGAAACACCATATATTTT
TRBD1	TRBV5-6	.	TRBJ1-2	CASSFGQGGALYTF	TGTGCCAGCAGCTTCGGACAGGGTGGGGCCCTGTACACCTTC
.	TRBV29-1	.	TRBJ1-5	CSVGTLGQPQHF	TGCAGCGTCGGGACTCTCGGGCAGCCCCAGCATTTT
TRBD1	TRBV29-1	.	TRBJ2-4	CSARTGSQNIQYF	TGCAGCGCCAGGACAGGGTCTCAAAACATTCAGTACTTC
TRBD1	TRBV6-5	.	TRBJ1-2	CASCLYQGAGYGYTF	TGTGCCAGCTGCTTATACCAGGGGGCTGGATATGGCTACACCTTC
.	TRBV6-6	.	TRBJ2-5	CASRDTRGETQYF	TGTGCCAGCAGGGATACTAGAGGAGAGACCCAGTACTTC
.	TRBV5-1	once	TRBJ1-2	CASTGGDDNTNYGYTF	TGCGCCAGCACCGGGGGAGATGATAATACTAACTATGGCTACACCTTC
.	TRBV7-2	.	TRBJ2-2	CASSLWSDGELFF	TGTGCCAGCAGCCTGTGGAGTGACGGGGAGCTGTTTTTT
TRBD2	TRBV6-1	.	TRBJ2-1	CASSRTSGRAPRQFF	TGTGCCAGCAGTCGGACTAGCGGGAGGGCCCCCCGGCAGTTCTTC
TRBD2	TRBV30	few	TRBJ2-2	CAWSGLAGGDGELFF	TGTGCCTGGAGTGGGCTAGCGGGAGGAGACGGGGAGCTGTTTTTT